One sample yielded the 6 T cell receptor beta chains listed below, sequenced in a study of cytomegalovirus exposure and HLA in healthy donors. Researchers ran the PCR with 60 Vbeta and 13 Jbeta primers. The repertoire was sequenced with immunoSEQ multiplex PCR; TCRdb's copy has only in-frame clones and lacks some. Of some 85,000 clones listed, nearly 80% are singletons. The sequencing input was PBMCs. The receptors derive from a woman aged 40 to 50 in good health and CMV-seropositive.

This clone was picked up one time. This chain connects TRBV13 to TRBJ1-1, with 7 bases matching TRBD1. CDR1 is PRHDT and CDR2 is FYEKMQ in the germline V gene (reference sequence). V was pared by 6 bases and J by 3 bases, with 7 bases of the junction left unmatched. The CDR3 sequence is 14 residues long. CDR3 in DNA: TGTGCCAGCAGAAGACAGGGATCGTACACTGAAGCTTTCTTT. It translates to CASRRQGSYTEAFF.

The chain carries TRBV6-5 and TRBJ1-5; TRBD1 agrees at 9 bases. Trimming cost V 5 bases and J 5 bases; bases outside gene matches: 7. In germline, CDR1 is MNHEY, CDR2 SVGAGI. CDR3 length: 15 amino acids. CDR3: CASSPTGGDYQPQHF. Here the CDR3 DNA reads TGTGCCAGCAGTCCAACAGGGGGCGATTATCAGCCCCAGCATTTT.

V usage is TRBV28 and J usage is TRBJ2-1; 12 nucleotides match TRBD2. The CDR3 has 15 amino acids. After removal of 5 bases from V and 7 bases from J, the junction contained 6 bases not matched to a gene. Germline V CDR1 and CDR2: MDHEN, SYDVKM. The DNA of the CDR3 is TGTGCCAGCAGTCTCAGGGGACTAGCGGGTAATGAGCAGTTCTTC. This gives the protein CASSLRGLAGNEQFF.

This clone was seen a few times. The chain is built from TRBV9 and TRBJ2-2, with D perhaps matching TRBD2 (5 bases). V lost 0 bases, J lost 5 bases, and 11 bases lay in between. Germline CDR1 reads SGDLS; CDR2 reads YYNGEE. The CDR3 runs 15 residues. The CDR3 DNA sequence: TGTGCCAGCAGCGTAGGTGGGAGAGGAACCGGGGAGCTGTTTTTT. Residues: CASSVGGRGTGELFF.

The rearrangement links TRBV29-1 to TRBJ2-5, with 14 bases matching TRBD2. Germline lookup yields CDR1 SQVTM and CDR2 ANQGSEA. V shed 7 bases and J 11 bases; nucleotides not matched to a gene: 12. This CDR3 comprises 14 residues. The CDR3 loop is CSAQGLAGVGEQYF. CDR3 DNA sequence: TGCAGCGCCCAGGGACTAGCGGGAGTAGGGGAGCAGTACTTC.

This clone was observed a few times. The chain employs TRBV7-9 and TRBJ2-7, with D perhaps matching TRBD1 (6 bases). In germline, CDR1 is SEHNR, CDR2 FQNEAQ (reference sequence). Between the trimmed V and J ends, which lost 4 bases and 3 bases, there was a span of 10 bases. CDR3 size: 13 residues. CDR3 DNA sequence: TGTGCCAGCAGCTCCGGACAGCACTACGAGCAGTACTTC. Translation gives CASSSGQHYEQYF.